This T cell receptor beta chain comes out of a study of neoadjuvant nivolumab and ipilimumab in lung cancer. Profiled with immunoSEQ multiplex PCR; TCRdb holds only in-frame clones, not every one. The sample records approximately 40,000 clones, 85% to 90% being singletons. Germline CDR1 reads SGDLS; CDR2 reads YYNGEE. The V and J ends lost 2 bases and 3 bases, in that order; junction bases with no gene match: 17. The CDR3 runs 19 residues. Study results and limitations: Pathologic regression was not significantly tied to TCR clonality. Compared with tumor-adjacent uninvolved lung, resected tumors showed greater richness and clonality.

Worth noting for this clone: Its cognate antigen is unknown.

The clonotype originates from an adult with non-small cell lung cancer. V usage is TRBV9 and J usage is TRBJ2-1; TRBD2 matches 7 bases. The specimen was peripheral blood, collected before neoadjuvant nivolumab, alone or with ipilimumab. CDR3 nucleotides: TGTGCCAGCAGCGTTCCTACTAACGGGGCTAGCGGACTCTACAATGAGCAGTTCTTC. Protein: CASSVPTNGASGLYNEQFF.